This T cell receptor (beta chain) derives from a study of blood T cell repertoires in COVID-19. At the level of the study: Specimens from acute and convalescent COVID-19 originated in the United States, Italy and Spain. T cells, B-cell-depleted T cells, or PBMCs provided the cDNA or gDNA that served as material.

In the original analysis: It was from reference gene primer amplification that nucleated cell counts were estimated. The data were produced by immunoSEQ multiplex PCR, yet TCRdb's version contains in-frame clones alone and is incomplete. V, J and clone size were drawn from that table, and D and trimming were deduced from the DNA. The table shows 43,000 or so clones, with 90% to 95% occurring only once. The junction had 4 bases not matched to a gene; V was cut back by 0 bases and J by 3 bases. The length of the CDR3 is 16 residues. Germline values: CDR1 LNHDA, CDR2 SQIVND (reference sequence). The sequence was collected from a human donor in a cohort sampled during active COVID-19. The chain employs TRBV19 and TRBJ2-2, with TRBD2 identical over 7 bases. The specimen sequenced was peripheral blood. CDR3 in amino acids: CASSIEGGGDTGELFF. The CDR3 region has the DNA TGTGCCAGTAGTATAGAAGGCGGGGGAGACACCGGGGAGCTGTTTTTT.